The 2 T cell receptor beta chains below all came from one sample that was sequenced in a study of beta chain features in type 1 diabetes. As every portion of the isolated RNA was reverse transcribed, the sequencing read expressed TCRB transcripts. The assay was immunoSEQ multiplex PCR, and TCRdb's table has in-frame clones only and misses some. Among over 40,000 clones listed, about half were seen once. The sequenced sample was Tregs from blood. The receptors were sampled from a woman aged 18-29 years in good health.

The CDR3 coding sequence is TGTGCCAGCTCACCTGGCATCTCCTACGAGCAGTACTTC. Protein: CASSPGISYEQYF. The genes are TRBV18 and TRBJ2-7; D is uncertain. The V gene's germline CDR1 is KGHSH and CDR2 LQKENI. Between the trimmed V and J ends, which lost 3 bases and 0 bases, there was a span of 6 bases. The CDR3 loop spans 13 amino acids.

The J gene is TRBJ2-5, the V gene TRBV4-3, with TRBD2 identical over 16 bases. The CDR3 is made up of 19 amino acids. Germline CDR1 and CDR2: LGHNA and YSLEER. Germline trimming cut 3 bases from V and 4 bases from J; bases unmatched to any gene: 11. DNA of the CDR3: TGCGCCAGCAGCCAGGTGTACGGGACTAGCGGGAGGGCCGCAGAGACCCAGTACTTC. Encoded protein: CASSQVYGTSGRAAETQYF.